This T cell receptor (beta chain) was identified in a study of cytomegalovirus exposure and HLA in healthy donors. This clone was observed once. Antigen unknown. Trimming pared 6 bases from V and 0 bases from J, leaving 19 bases between. The length of the CDR3 is 17 residues. From germline, CDR1 is SEHNR and CDR2 FQNEAQ (reference sequence). Overall study results and limits: Associated with cytomegalovirus, according to the listing, were 170 or so TCR beta chains.

Produced via immunoSEQ multiplex PCR; TCRdb's table is partial and in-frame only. The profile shows hundreds of thousands of clones, about 92% of them singletons. This TCR was sampled from a woman in her twenties or thirties in good health and CMV-seronegative. Sequenced sample: PBMCs. The genes are TRBV7-9 and TRBJ2-3; the D gene is possibly TRBD2 (6 bases). The CDR3 DNA sequence: TGTGCCAGCAGACCGGGGGTGGCGCAGGCTAGCACAGATACGCAGTATTTT. As protein: CASRPGVAQASTDTQYF.